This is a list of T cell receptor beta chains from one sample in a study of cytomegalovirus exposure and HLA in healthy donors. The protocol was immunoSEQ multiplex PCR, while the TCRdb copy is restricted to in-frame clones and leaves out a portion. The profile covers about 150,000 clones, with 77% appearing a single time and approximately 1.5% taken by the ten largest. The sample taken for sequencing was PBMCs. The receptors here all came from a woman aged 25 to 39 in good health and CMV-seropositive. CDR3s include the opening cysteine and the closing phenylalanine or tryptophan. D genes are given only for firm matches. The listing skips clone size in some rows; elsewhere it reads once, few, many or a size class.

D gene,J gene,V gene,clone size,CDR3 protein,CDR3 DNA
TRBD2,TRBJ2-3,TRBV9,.,CASSDRNGRAGIQDTQYF,TGTGCCAGCAGCGACCGGAACGGGAGGGCCGGTATTCAAGATACGCAGTATTTT
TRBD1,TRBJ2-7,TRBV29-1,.,CSAQPGQYYEQYF,TGCAGCGCGCAACCGGGACAGTACTACGAGCAGTACTTC
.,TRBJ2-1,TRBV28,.,CASSPIYNEQFF,TGTGCCAGCAGCCCCATCTACAATGAGCAGTTCTTC
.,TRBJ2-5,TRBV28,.,CASSLAIGLETQYF,TGTGCCAGCAGTTTAGCTATCGGGTTGGAGACCCAGTACTTC
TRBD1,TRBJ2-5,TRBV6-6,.,CASSYSSGQGEETQYF,TGTGCCAGCAGTTACTCGTCTGGACAGGGTGAAGAGACCCAGTACTTC
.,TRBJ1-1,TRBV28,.,CASSSLREMNTEAFF,TGTGCCAGCAGTTCACTACGGGAGATGAACACTGAAGCTTTCTTT
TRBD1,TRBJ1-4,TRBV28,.,CASTSGQGDEKLFF,TGTGCCAGCACGTCGGGACAGGGGGATGAAAAACTGTTTTTT
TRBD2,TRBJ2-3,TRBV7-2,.,CASSFRVAGIFTDTQYF,TGTGCCAGCAGCTTTCGTGTAGCGGGAATATTCACAGATACGCAGTATTTT
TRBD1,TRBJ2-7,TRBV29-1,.,CSVEDRTGHVYEQYF,TGCAGCGTTGAAGATCGGACAGGGCATGTTTACGAGCAGTACTTC
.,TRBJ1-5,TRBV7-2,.,CASSLSGGSNQPQHF,TGTGCCAGCAGCTTATCCGGGGGGAGCAATCAGCCCCAGCATTTT
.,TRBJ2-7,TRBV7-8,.,CASSLQLGFDYEQYF,TGTGCCAGCAGCTTACAACTAGGATTCGACTACGAGCAGTACTTC
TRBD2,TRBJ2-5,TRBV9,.,CASSTQAGVVETQYF,TGTGCCAGCAGCACCCAAGCGGGAGTAGTGGAGACCCAGTACTTC
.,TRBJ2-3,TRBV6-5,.,CASVFSNTQYF,TGTGCCAGCGTTTTTAGTAATACGCAGTATTTT
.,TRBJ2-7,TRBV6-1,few,CASLDSSPEEYF,TGTGCCAGCCTCGACTCCTCCCCGGAGGAGTACTTC
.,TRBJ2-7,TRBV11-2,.,CASSFSLEQYF,TGTGCCAGCAGCTTCAGTTTAGAGCAGTACTTC
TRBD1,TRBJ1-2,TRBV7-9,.,CASSGRQGGYYGYTF,TGTGCCAGCAGCGGAAGACAGGGGGGGTACTATGGCTACACCTTC
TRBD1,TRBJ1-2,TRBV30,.,CAWRGQELYGYTF,TGTGCCTGGAGGGGACAGGAACTCTATGGCTACACCTTC
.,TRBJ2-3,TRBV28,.,CASSSLTFSTDTQYF,TGTGCCAGCAGTTCTCTCACTTTTAGCACAGATACGCAGTATTTT
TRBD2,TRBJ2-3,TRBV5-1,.,CASSSGLAGVRSDTQYF,TGCGCCAGCAGCTCGGGACTAGCGGGAGTAAGGTCAGATACGCAGTATTTT
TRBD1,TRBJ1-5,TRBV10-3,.,CAISEGGGGSGNQPQHF,TGTGCCATCAGTGAGGGAGGAGGGGGCTCGGGCAATCAGCCCCAGCATTTT
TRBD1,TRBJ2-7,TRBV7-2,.,CASSSRTGASYEQYF,TGTGCCAGCAGCTCCCGGACAGGGGCCTCCTACGAGCAGTACTTC
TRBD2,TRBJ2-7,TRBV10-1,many,CASSPPGLAGGPYEQYF,TGCGCCAGCAGTCCCCCGGGACTAGCGGGAGGGCCGTACGAGCAGTACTTC
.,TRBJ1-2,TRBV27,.,CASKPMAGSYGYTF,TGTGCCAGCAAACCCATGGCAGGGTCCTATGGCTACACCTTC
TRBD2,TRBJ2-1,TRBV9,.,CASSAGGGLAGKHNEQFF,TGTGCCAGCAGCGCGGGAGGGGGGCTAGCGGGAAAACACAATGAGCAGTTCTTC
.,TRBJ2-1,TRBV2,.,CASSTGGAINEQFF,TGTGCCAGCAGTACAGGGGGGGCGATCAATGAGCAGTTCTTC
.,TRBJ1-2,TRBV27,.,CASSFSQGHGYTF,TGTGCCAGCAGTTTCTCCCAGGGCCATGGCTACACCTTC
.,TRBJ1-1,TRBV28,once,CASSSSPKAFF,TGTGCCAGCAGTTCTAGCCCCAAAGCTTTCTTT
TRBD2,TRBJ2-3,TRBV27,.,CASYSAGGFTDTQYF,TGTGCCAGCTATAGCGCGGGAGGCTTCACAGATACGCAGTATTTT
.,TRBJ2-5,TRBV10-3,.,CAISDLETQYF,TGTGCCATCAGTGACTTAGAGACCCAGTACTTC
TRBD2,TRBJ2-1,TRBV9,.,CASSALAGSYNEQFF,TGTGCCAGCAGCGCCTTAGCGGGAAGCTACAATGAGCAGTTCTTC
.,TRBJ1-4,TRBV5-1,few,CASSSSGSRDEKLFF,TGCGCCAGCAGCTCCTCCGGATCCCGGGATGAAAAACTGTTTTTT
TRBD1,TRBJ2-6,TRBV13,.,CASTQTGYSGANVLTF,TGTGCCAGCACCCAGACAGGGTACTCTGGGGCCAACGTCCTGACTTTC
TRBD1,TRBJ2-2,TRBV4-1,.,CASTGGGQGAFANTGELFF,TGCGCCAGCACAGGGGGGGGACAGGGGGCGTTCGCGAACACCGGGGAGCTGTTTTTT
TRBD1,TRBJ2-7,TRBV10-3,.,CAVSTGTGIYEQYF,TGTGCCGTATCGACCGGGACAGGGATATACGAGCAGTACTTC
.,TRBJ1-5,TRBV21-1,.,CASSKGRYSNQPQHF,TGTGCCAGCAGCAAAGGGCGGTATAGCAATCAGCCCCAGCATTTT
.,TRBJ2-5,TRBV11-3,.,CASSLDNTWSEYKFQETQYF,TGTGCCAGCAGCTTAGATAACACGTGGAGCGAATATAAGTTCCAAGAGACCCAGTACTTC
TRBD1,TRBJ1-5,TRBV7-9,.,CASSLGTGDYSNQPQHF,TGTGCCAGCAGCTTAGGGACAGGGGATTATAGCAATCAGCCCCAGCATTTT
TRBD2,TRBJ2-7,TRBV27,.,CASSHGGGYEQYF,TGTGCCAGCAGTCATGGGGGGGGCTACGAGCAGTACTTC
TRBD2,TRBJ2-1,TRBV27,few,CASSLEAGVPYNEQFF,TGTGCCAGCAGTTTAGAGGCGGGAGTGCCCTACAATGAGCAGTTCTTC
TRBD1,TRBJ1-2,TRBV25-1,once,CASSGTGGDYGYTF,TGTGCCAGCAGCGGCACAGGGGGCGACTATGGCTACACCTTC